This T cell receptor beta chain was identified during a study of response to subunit inactivated influenza vaccine. Overall study results and limits: Only a handful of new T cells, the authors suggested, are recruited with each seasonal influenza vaccination.

In TCRdb, the RT-PCR reads were re-called with MiXCR into one record per CDR3 protein. The sample yields about 520,000 distinct CDR3 sequences, approximately 7.2% seen once. In its sample, this clonotype was seen many times. What it recognizes is unknown. Deletions cut 6 bases from V and 3 bases from J, with 14 bases between. The CDR3 consists of 14 residues. This TCR was sampled from a man between 50 and 75 years old who received an inactivated influenza vaccine. Source: PBMCs from blood, taken around 25 months after vaccination. The J gene is TRBJ1-1, the V gene TRBV12-3 or TRBV12-4; D may be TRBD1 (5 bases). The CDR3 DNA is TGTGCCAGCAGCAAGGACATATTGGACACTGAAGCTTTCTTT. Its translation is CASSKDILDTEAFF.